This TCR beta chain was captured by sequencing in a study of spatial heterogeneity in lung cancer. The study, taken as a whole, reports: Ubiquitous expanded tumor TCRs surfaced in blood more at resection than they did at follow-up.

Noted time point: blood at routine non-recurrence follow-up after resection. Unsorted whole RNA samples from tumor, nontumor lung or frozen PBMC were sequenced. Individual TCR cDNA molecules each bore their own unique molecular identifier. TCRdb re-derived calls from the 5' RACE reads in MiXCR, one entry per CDR3 protein. This repertoire shows 110,000 or so distinct CDR3 sequences, approximately 10% found once; its top ten account for around 24%. In its sample, this clonotype was seen a few times. No antigen is known for it. Germline V CDR1 and CDR2: DFQATT, SNEGSKA (reference sequence). V lost 6 bases and J lost 2, with 4 bases in between. The CDR3 sequence is 10 residues long.

This receptor was obtained from a female donor with early-stage non-small cell lung cancer. This chain uses TRBV20-1 with TRBJ2-5; no clear D. The source material was PBMCs, sampled at follow-up. The CDR3 protein is CSAMQETQYF. For the CDR3, the DNA is TGCAGTGCAATGCAAGAGACCCAGTACTTC.